This T cell receptor (beta chain) was sequenced during a study of T-cell reconstitution after alpha-beta-depleted transplantation in children. This clonotype was observed a handful of times. Its antigen is currently unknown. Unique molecular identifiers featured in how the TCRbeta library was prepared. One entry per CDR3 protein, called by TCRdb with MiXCR from the PCR reads. This sample yields hundreds of thousands of distinct CDR3 sequences, of which over 10% are seen a single time; around 2.2% belongs to the top ten. The CDR3 has 13 amino acids. Per germline, CDR1 SQVTM and CDR2 ANQGSEA. V lost 5 bases, J lost 3 bases, and 12 bases lay in between. General study points: For some patients, TCRbeta diversity was high at day 60 because of recipient T cells and thymic progenitors that survived. Alpha-beta T cells present about two months after transplant were reported to originate from several hundred expanded graft clones. Diversity and T-cell counts at one year after transplant derived mostly from new T cells.

The source of this sequence is a male patient under 18 who had a stem cell transplant for acute myeloid leukemia, so the T cells may come from the graft donor. The chain uses TRBV29-1 and TRBJ2-3, with unresolved D. The source material was PBMCs, mostly from graft donor cells, sampled 360 days after TCRalphabeta/CD19-depleted stem cell transplant. This CDR3 is CSVWKRVTDTQYF. The CDR3 coding sequence is TGCAGCGTTTGGAAACGAGTGACAGATACGCAGTATTTT.